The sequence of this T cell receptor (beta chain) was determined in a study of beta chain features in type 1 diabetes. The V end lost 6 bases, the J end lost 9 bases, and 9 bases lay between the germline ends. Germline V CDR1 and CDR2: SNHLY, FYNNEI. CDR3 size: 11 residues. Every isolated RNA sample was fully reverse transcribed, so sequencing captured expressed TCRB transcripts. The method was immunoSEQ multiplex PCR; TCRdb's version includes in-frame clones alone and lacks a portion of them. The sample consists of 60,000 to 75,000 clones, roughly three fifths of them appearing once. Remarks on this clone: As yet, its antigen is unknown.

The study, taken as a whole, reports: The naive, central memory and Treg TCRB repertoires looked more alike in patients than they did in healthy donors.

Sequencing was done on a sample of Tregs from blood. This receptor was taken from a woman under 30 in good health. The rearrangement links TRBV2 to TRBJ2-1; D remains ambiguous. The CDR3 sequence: CASRSSVEQFF. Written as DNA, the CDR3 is TGTGCCAGCAGGAGTTCGGTTGAGCAGTTCTTC.